This T cell receptor beta chain stems from a study of T cell changes during pregnancy in multiple sclerosis. Sequenced by immunoSEQ multiplex PCR; TCRdb stores in-frame clones only, minus some. Among 50,000 or so clones, 90% to 95% were seen once, and the ten largest hold 2% to 2.5%. The clonotype was recovered from a female donor with multiple sclerosis, enrolled in a pregnancy study. The sample here was peripheral blood, taken in the third trimester of pregnancy.

CDR3 in amino acids: CASSLGASGGYEQYF. Written as DNA, the CDR3 is TGTGCCAGCAGCTTAGGTGCTAGCGGGGGCTACGAGCAGTACTTC. The chain carries TRBV13 and TRBJ2-7, with 10 positions matching TRBD2. The CDR3 is made up of 15 amino acids. The junction had 2 bases not matched to a gene; V was cut back by 0 bases and J by 3 bases. The germline V gene encodes CDR1 PRHDT and CDR2 FYEKMQ (reference sequence).